This T cell receptor beta chain was captured by sequencing in a study of regulatory T cells in long-lasting Graves disease. Study-level findings and limits: TRBV28, TRBJ1-2 and TRBJ2-5 were favored in persistent disease. The TCR repertoire of persistent Graves' patients was less diverse than that of newly diagnosed ones. Samples came from peripheral blood alone, without thyroid tissue.

This clonotype appeared many times. Antigen: not known. Building of the TCR beta libraries involved iRepertoire HTBI primers and Arm-PCR of CDR3 regions. TCRdb analysed the multiplex PCR reads with MiXCR anew, one entry per CDR3 protein. The sample has about 400,000 distinct CDR3 sequences; 15% to 18% are singletons. Germline V gene lookup returns CDR1 MNHEY and CDR2 SMNVEV (reference sequence). The CDR3 sequence is 18 residues long. The V and J ends lost 2 bases and 8 bases, in that order; junction bases with no gene match: 13. Time point reported: newly diagnosed GD, antithyroid drugs for less than 3 months. RNA from PBMCs was the source of the TCR library.

The material sequenced was peripheral blood mononuclear cells (PBMCs), taken at new diagnosis, from a patient treated with antithyroid drugs. The sequence came from a female donor with Graves disease. The chain employs TRBV27 and TRBJ2-1; 12 bases are shared with TRBD2. The CDR3 protein is CASSLPGTSGPPQDEQFF. Written as DNA, the CDR3 is TGTGCCAGCAGTTTACCGGGGACTAGCGGGCCCCCGCAGGATGAGCAGTTCTTC.